This T cell receptor beta chain was captured by sequencing in a study of blood T cell repertoires in COVID-19. The wider study: PBMCs, B-cell-depleted T cells, or T cells were the source of the cDNA or gDNA that made up the material.

Original processing methods: Cell counts per sample came from amplifying reference gene primers. The table came from immunoSEQ multiplex PCR; TCRdb's copy has only in-frame clones and leaves some out. V, J and clone size reflect that table, while D and trimming were determined from the DNA. Found here are 240,000 or so clones, about nine tenths of them singletons; the top ten hold roughly 7%. V was clipped by 3 bases and J by 3 bases; unmatched bases: 5. Germline CDR1 is MGHDK and CDR2 is SYGVNS. CDR3 length: 15 residues. The sequenced sample consisted of peripheral blood. V gene TRBV25-1 combines with J gene TRBJ2-3; 8 bases match TRBD1. The source of this sequence is a man in his 60s who had recovered from COVID-19. DNA of the CDR3: TGTGCCAGCAGTGACGACAGGGGTTCAACAGATACGCAGTATTTT. It yields the protein CASSDDRGSTDTQYF.